The clone carrying this TCR beta chain was seen only once. Germline V lookup: CDR1 SGHAT, CDR2 FQDESV (reference sequence). The CDR3 contains 15 residues. The V gene end was trimmed by 5 bases and the J gene end by 4 bases; junction bases not matched to a gene: 6. The data were obtained in a study of T-cell reconstitution after alpha-beta-depleted transplantation in children. A TCRbeta library incorporating unique molecular identifiers was prepared. TCRdb analysed the PCR reads with MiXCR anew, one entry per CDR3 protein. The table lists about 980,000 distinct CDR3 sequences, about 31% of them singletons, with under 30% in the top ten.

V and J are TRBV11-1 and TRBJ2-4, with TRBD1 matching over 9 bases. The sample here was PBMCs, mostly from graft donor cells, taken 360 days after TCRalphabeta/CD19-depleted stem cell transplant. The sequence was obtained from a boy less than two years old who had a stem cell transplant for SCID, so the T cells may come from the graft donor. The CDR3 DNA follows: TGTGCCAGCAGCGCCCGGGACAGGGAGAAAAACATTCAGTACTTC. It codes for CASSARDREKNIQYF.